These 21 T cell receptor beta chains came from one sample sequenced in a study of T cell responses to AZD1222 COVID-19 vaccine. The protocol was immunoSEQ multiplex PCR, while the TCRdb copy is restricted to in-frame clones and leaves out a portion. In the table there are fewer than 150,000 clones, approximately 93% of which are singletons. Sequencing used peripheral blood, obtained on day 0 of AZD1222 vaccination. The receptors derive from an adult in good health.

This clone was recorded only once. The chain is built from TRBV6-5 and TRBJ2-1; D is perhaps TRBD1 (6 bases). The ends were cut back, 0 bases at V and 9 bases at J, with 12 bases in the middle. This CDR3 has 14 amino acids. The germline CDR1 and CDR2 sequences are MNHEY and SVGAGI. The CDR3 DNA reads TGTGCCAGCAGTTACTCTTCCAGGGGAACTGAGCAGTTCTTC. The encoded protein is CASSYSSRGTEQFF.

The chain uses TRBV29-1 and TRBJ1-5, with 7 positions matching TRBD1. V gave up 0 bases and J gave up 2 bases; unmatched junction bases: 13. This CDR3 is 18 amino acids long. Germline values: CDR1 SQVTM, CDR2 ANQGSEA. CDR3 residues: CSVEEARGLHRRNQPQHF. The CDR3 bases are TGCAGCGTTGAAGAAGCGAGGGGGCTTCACAGGCGCAATCAGCCCCAGCATTTT.

The gene calls are TRBV27 and TRBJ1-2; 10 bases are shared with TRBD1. V lost 5 bases, J lost 8 bases, and 5 bases stayed unmatched. The germline gives CDR1 MNHEY, CDR2 SMNVEV (reference sequence). The CDR3 extends over 13 amino acids. CDR3 in amino acids: CASSLTGGSGYTF. DNA of the CDR3: TGTGCCAGCAGTCTGACAGGGGGCTCAGGCTACACCTTC.

This clone has a single count. The gene calls are TRBV19 and TRBJ1-5; 7 positions match TRBD1. Germline V CDR1 and CDR2: LNHDA, SQIVND (reference sequence). Unmatched junction bases numbered 14, after V lost 10 bases and J lost 5 bases. This CDR3 spans 15 amino acids. CDR3 sequence: CATTQGGQRYQPQHF. CDR3 in DNA: TGTGCCACTACCCAGGGGGGACAGAGGTATCAGCCCCAGCATTTT.

The chain has TRBV11-2 and TRBJ1-3; D not resolved. V lost 3 bases, J lost 3 bases, and 3 bases lay in between. The CDR3 has 12 amino acids. Germline V gene data show CDR1 as SGHAT and CDR2 as FQNNGV. CDR3 sequence reads: CASSFSGNTIYF. The CDR3 DNA reads TGTGCCAGCAGCTTCAGTGGAAACACCATATATTTT.

The chain joins TRBV9 to TRBJ2-7; D unclear. V was clipped by 0 bases and J by 5 bases, with 12 bases between them. The CDR3 runs to 14 residues. Germline values: CDR1 SGDLS, CDR2 YYNGEE. The CDR3 region is CASSVGVRQDEQYF. The DNA of the CDR3 is TGTGCCAGCAGCGTAGGGGTGAGGCAGGACGAGCAGTACTTC.

This chain uses TRBV2 with TRBJ2-7; 8 nucleotides align to TRBD1. The CDR3 is 13 amino acids. With 8 bases clipped from V and 3 bases from J, the junction kept 6 bases outside the gene matches. CDR1 is SNHLY, CDR2 FYNNEI, per germline. CDR3 region: CASLGQGLYEQYF. Written as DNA, the CDR3 is TGTGCCAGCCTAGGACAGGGTCTCTACGAGCAGTACTTC.

This clone was seen just once. The chain uses TRBV5-1 and TRBJ1-1, with 7 bases fitting TRBD1. Per the germline V gene, CDR1 is SGHRS and CDR2 is YFSETQ. J gave up 4 bases and V 1 base, and 7 bases lay outside the gene matches. CDR3 length equals 15 residues. The chain's CDR3 is CASSLSSTGVTEAFF. CDR3 in DNA: TGCGCCAGCAGCTTGTCCAGTACAGGGGTCACTGAAGCTTTCTTT.

The CDR3 reads CASSLTVNTGELFF. In nucleotides, the CDR3 is TGTGCCAGCAGCTTGACAGTGAACACCGGGGAGCTGTTTTTT. V and J are TRBV5-6 and TRBJ2-2, with D hard to call. Germline V lookup: CDR1 SGHDT, CDR2 YYEEEE. This CDR3 comprises 14 residues. Trimming left V 1 base short and J 1 base short, with 5 bases between.

The gene calls are TRBV5-1 and TRBJ2-6, with 8 bases aligning to TRBD2. The V gene's germline CDR1 is SGHRS and CDR2 YFSETQ. The V and J ends lost 4 bases and 2 bases, in that order; junction bases with no gene match: 8. The CDR3 extends over 17 amino acids. In DNA, the CDR3 is TGCGCCAGCAGCCCCCGGGGGGGAAATACTGGGGCCAACGTCCTGACTTTC. Translating it yields CASSPRGGNTGANVLTF.

The J gene is TRBJ2-5, the V gene TRBV2; 7 positions match TRBD1. This CDR3 spans 12 amino acids. The V and J ends lost 10 bases and 1 base, in that order; junction bases with no gene match: 3. From germline, CDR1 is SNHLY and CDR2 FYNNEI. The CDR3 region is CATGGTQETQYF. DNA of the CDR3: TGTGCCACAGGGGGAACCCAAGAGACCCAGTACTTC.

V gene TRBV6-5 combines with J gene TRBJ1-2; no reliable D call. This CDR3 spans 12 amino acids. Germline CDR1 reads MNHEY; CDR2 reads SVGAGI. Trimming cost V 4 bases and J 8 bases, with 11 bases left between them. The CDR3 DNA follows: TGTGCCAGCAGTTCCCCCACCGGAGGCTACACCTTC. It is translated as CASSSPTGGYTF.

The sample holds one count of this clone. The CDR3, as DNA: TGTGCCTGGACCCCCGCGTCAGGGTTACGCCAGCCCCAGCATTTT. Translation gives CAWTPASGLRQPQHF. This rearrangement joins TRBV30 to TRBJ1-5, with D tentatively TRBD1 (5 bases). There are 15 residues in the CDR3. Germline CDR1 is GTSNPN and CDR2 is SVGIG (reference sequence). V was shortened by 4 bases and J by 7 bases, with 20 bases between the two germline ends.

V and J are TRBV4-2 and TRBJ1-6; a possible D gene is TRBD1 (6 bases). In germline, CDR1 is LGHNA, CDR2 YNFKEQ. The CDR3 is 13 amino acids. V was clipped by 5 bases and J by 7 bases, with 9 bases between them. In DNA, the CDR3 is TGTGCCAGCAGCGACAGGACCAATTCACCCCTCCACTTT. Translating gives CASSDRTNSPLHF.

This chain uses TRBV12-5 with TRBJ2-3; 12 nucleotides match TRBD2. With 1 base clipped from V and 3 bases from J, the junction kept 5 bases outside the gene matches. The germline CDR1 and CDR2 sequences are LGHNT and FRNRAP. CDR3 length: 17 residues. CDR3 DNA sequence: TGTGCTAGTGGTTTGGGAACTAGCGGGGGGTATACAGATACGCAGTATTTT. This gives the protein CASGLGTSGGYTDTQYF.

The J gene is TRBJ1-3, the V gene TRBV5-1; D is possibly TRBD1 (5 bases). Trimming cost V 4 bases and J 1 base, with 15 bases left between them. The CDR3 spans 16 residues. Germline-derived CDR1 and CDR2 are SGHRS and YFSETQ. The CDR3 loop reads CASSAGTPGSGNTIYF. CDR3 sequence (DNA): TGCGCCAGCAGCGCCGGGACCCCCGGGTCTGGAAACACCATATATTTT.

V gene TRBV7-3 combines with J gene TRBJ2-1; D possibly corresponds to TRBD2 (5 bases). CDR1 is SGHTA and CDR2 is FQGTGA in the germline V gene. V dropped 4 bases and J dropped 9 bases, with 10 bases sitting between them. The CDR3 loop spans 12 amino acids. Here the CDR3 reads CASSSPRGEQFF. The CDR3 DNA sequence: TGTGCCAGCAGCTCCCCTCGGGGTGAGCAGTTCTTC.

A single count supports this clone. J is TRBJ1-2 and V is TRBV7-9, with a tentative D call TRBD1 (6 bases). The CDR3 runs to 18 residues. The V end lost 2 bases, the J end lost 4 bases, and 23 bases lay between the germline ends. Germline lookup yields CDR1 SEHNR and CDR2 FQNEAQ (reference sequence). The CDR3 nucleotides read TGTGCCAGCAGCTTATCGGCCAATGTCCAGGGGTTGGGCTATGGCTACACCTTC. Amino acid sequence: CASSLSANVQGLGYGYTF.

The rearrangement links TRBV28 to TRBJ2-2; TRBD1 matches 8 bases. The V gene's germline CDR1 is MDHEN and CDR2 SYDVKM. Germline trimming cut 4 bases from V and 11 bases from J; bases unmatched to any gene: 6. The CDR3 runs to 13 residues. This CDR3 reads CASSSRGRVELFF. The CDR3 nucleotides read TGTGCCAGCAGTTCCAGGGGGCGGGTTGAGCTGTTTTTT.

The chain is built from TRBV19 and TRBJ1-3; maybe TRBD1 (6 bases). The CDR3 loop spans 14 amino acids. Germline CDR1 is LNHDA and CDR2 is SQIVND (reference sequence). Between the trimmed V and J ends, which lost 6 bases and 3 bases, there was a span of 12 bases. The CDR3 nucleotides read TGTGCCAGTAGCTTAACAGGGAGTGGAAACACCATATATTTT. Protein sequence: CASSLTGSGNTIYF. The variable domain in full, with the rest retrieved from reference TRBV19 and TRBJ1-3, is DGGITQSPKYLFRKEGQNVTLSCEQNLNHDAMYWYRQDPGQGLRLIYYSQIVNDFQKGDIAEGYSVSREKKESFPLTVTSAQKNPTAFYLCASSLTGSGNTIYFGEGSWLTVV.

The genes are TRBV10-3 and TRBJ2-7; no firm D call. Germline V gene sequence: CDR1 ENHRY, CDR2 SYGVKD. The CDR3 consists of 13 residues. V was cut by 7 bases and J by 3 bases, with 13 bases left in between. CDR3 in amino acids: CAITPGGVYEQYF. The CDR3 DNA reads as TGTGCCATCACCCCAGGCGGCGTCTACGAGCAGTACTTC.